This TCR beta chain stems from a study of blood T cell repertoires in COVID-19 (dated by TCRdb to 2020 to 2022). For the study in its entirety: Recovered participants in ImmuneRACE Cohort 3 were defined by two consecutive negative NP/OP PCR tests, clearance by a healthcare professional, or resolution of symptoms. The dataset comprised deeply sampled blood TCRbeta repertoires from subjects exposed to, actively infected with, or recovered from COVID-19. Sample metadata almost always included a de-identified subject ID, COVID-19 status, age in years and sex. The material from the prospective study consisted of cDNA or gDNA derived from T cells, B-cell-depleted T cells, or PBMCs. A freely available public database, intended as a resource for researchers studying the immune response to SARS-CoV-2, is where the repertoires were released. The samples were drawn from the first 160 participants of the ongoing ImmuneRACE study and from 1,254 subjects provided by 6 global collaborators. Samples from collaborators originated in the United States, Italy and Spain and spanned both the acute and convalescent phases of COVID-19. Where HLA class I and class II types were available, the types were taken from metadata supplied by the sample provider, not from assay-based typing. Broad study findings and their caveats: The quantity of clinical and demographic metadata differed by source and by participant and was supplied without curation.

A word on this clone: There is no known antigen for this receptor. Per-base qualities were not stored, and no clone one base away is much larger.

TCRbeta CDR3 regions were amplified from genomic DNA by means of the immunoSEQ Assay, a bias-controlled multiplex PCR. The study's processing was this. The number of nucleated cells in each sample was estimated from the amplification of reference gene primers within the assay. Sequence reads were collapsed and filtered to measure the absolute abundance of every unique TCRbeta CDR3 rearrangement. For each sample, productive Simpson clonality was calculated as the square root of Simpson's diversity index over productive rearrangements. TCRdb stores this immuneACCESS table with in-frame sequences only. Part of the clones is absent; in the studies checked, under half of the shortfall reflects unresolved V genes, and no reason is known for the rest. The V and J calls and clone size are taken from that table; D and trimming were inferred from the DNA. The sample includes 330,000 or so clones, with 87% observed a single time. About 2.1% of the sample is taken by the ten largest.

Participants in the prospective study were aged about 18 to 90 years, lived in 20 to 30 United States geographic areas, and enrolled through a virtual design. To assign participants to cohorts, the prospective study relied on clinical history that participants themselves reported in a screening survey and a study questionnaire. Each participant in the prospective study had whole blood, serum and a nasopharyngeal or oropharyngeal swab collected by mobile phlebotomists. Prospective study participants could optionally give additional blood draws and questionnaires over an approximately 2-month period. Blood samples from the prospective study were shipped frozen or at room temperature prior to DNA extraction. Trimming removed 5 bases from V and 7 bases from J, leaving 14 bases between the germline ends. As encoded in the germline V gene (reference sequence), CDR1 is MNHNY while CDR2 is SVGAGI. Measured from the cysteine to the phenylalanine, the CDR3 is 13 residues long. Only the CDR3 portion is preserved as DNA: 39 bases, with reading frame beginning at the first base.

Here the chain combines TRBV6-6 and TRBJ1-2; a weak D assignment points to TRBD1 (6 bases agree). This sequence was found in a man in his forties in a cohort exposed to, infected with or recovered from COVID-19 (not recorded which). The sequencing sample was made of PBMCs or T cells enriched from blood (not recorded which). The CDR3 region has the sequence CASSKGEYGGYTF. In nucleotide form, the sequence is TGTGCCAGCAGTAAGGGGGAATATGGTGGCTACACCTTC.